The T cell receptor (beta chain) described here comes from a study of cytomegalovirus exposure and HLA in healthy donors. Study-level findings and limits: The classifier was said to identify cytomegalovirus status with high specificity and sensitivity. Later, an analysis found that TCR clusters from the first cohort tended to co-occur in the 90 to 150 validation repertoires.

V lost 0 bases and J 1 base, leaving 15 bases between the germline ends. CDR1 LGHNA and CDR2 YSLEER come from the germline V gene. CDR3 length: 17 residues. Using immunoSEQ multiplex PCR, the repertoire was profiled, and TCRdb retains in-frame clones only, with some absent. The sample has hundreds of thousands of clones, about 87% seen once. In the case of this clone: Its antigen is undetermined.

The sequence was collected from a man younger than 30 in good health and CMV-seronegative. The specimen sequenced was PBMCs. The genes are TRBV4-3 and TRBJ1-1; D may be TRBD1 (6 bases). The CDR3 protein is CASSQDLPGAENTEAFF. CDR3 in DNA: TGCGCCAGCAGCCAAGATCTTCCAGGGGCGGAGAACACTGAAGCTTTCTTT.